These 3 T cell receptor beta chains were all obtained from the same sample, sequenced in a study of T cell responses to AZD1222 COVID-19 vaccine (dated by TCRdb to the early 2020s). The time point label for this specimen denotes: about 28 days (+/-7) after the second vaccine dose. Libraries were built with the immunoSEQ multiplex PCR assay. TCRdb provides this immuneACCESS table in a form limited to in-frame rearrangements. Some clones are lacking; in checked studies, under half of them reflect an unresolved V gene, and why the rest are absent is not known. The sample has some 100,000 clones on record, 85% to 90% of them singletons. Together, the top ten hold approximately 18% of the sample. Source: peripheral blood, taken 28 days after the second AZD1222 dose. Receptor source: an adult who received the AZD1222 COVID-19 vaccine.

The chain combines TRBV29-1 with TRBJ2-6; 12 bases agree with TRBD1. The CDR3 spans 16 residues. V gave up 6 bases and J gave up 4 bases; unmatched junction bases: 7. Germline V gene sequence: CDR1 SQVTM, CDR2 ANQGSEA. CDR3 sequence: CSVEGQGAAGANVLTF. In nucleotides, the CDR3 is TGCAGCGTAGAGGGACAGGGGGCAGCAGGGGCCAACGTCCTGACTTTC. Variable domain in full (rest from reference TRBV29-1 and TRBJ2-6): SAVISQKPSRDICQRGTSLTIQCQVDSQVTMMFWYRQQPGQSLTLIATANQGSEATYESGFVIDKFPISRPNLTFSTLTVSNMSPEDSSIYLCSVEGQGAAGANVLTFGAGSRLTVL.

The genes are TRBV9 and TRBJ1-4, with 8 bases fitting TRBD1. The CDR3 contains 15 residues. The germline V gene has CDR1 SGDLS and CDR2 YYNGEE. The trim removed 4 bases at V and 7 bases at J, leaving 9 bases unmatched. CDR3 sequence reads: CASSPDRVIGEKLFF. Written as DNA, the CDR3 is TGTGCCAGCAGCCCGGACAGGGTTATTGGTGAAAAACTGTTTTTT.

V usage is TRBV12-3 or TRBV12-4 and J usage is TRBJ2-2; possible D gene TRBD2, 5 bases. This CDR3 has 13 residues. V was pared by 5 bases and J by 5 bases, with 9 bases between. CDR3 protein: CASSRRDTGELFF. DNA for the CDR3: TGTGCCAGCAGTCGTCGGGATACCGGGGAGCTGTTTTTT.